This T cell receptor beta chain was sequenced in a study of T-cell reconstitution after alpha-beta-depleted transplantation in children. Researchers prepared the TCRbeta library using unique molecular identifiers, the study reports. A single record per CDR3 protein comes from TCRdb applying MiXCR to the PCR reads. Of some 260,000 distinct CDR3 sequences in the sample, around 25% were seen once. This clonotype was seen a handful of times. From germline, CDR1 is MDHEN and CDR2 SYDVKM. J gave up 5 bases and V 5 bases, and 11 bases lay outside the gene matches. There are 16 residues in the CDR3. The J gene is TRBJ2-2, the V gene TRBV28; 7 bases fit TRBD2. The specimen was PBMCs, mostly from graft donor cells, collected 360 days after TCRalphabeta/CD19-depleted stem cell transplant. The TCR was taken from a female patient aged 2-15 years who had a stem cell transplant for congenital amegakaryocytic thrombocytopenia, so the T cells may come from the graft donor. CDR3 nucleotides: TGTGCCAGCAGTCGGCTAGCGGCCAAAAGGACCGGGGAGCTGTTTTTT. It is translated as CASSRLAAKRTGELFF.